This T cell receptor beta chain is from a study of cytomegalovirus exposure and HLA in healthy donors. The PCR had 60 Vbeta and 13 Jbeta primers. Method: immunoSEQ multiplex PCR; TCRdb's copy keeps in-frame clones and lacks some. In the table there are under 200,000 clones, around 80% of which are singletons. This clone turned up a few times. V lost 4 bases to trimming and J lost 2 bases; unmatched junction nucleotides: 8. CDR1 and CDR2 from the germline V gene are MNHEY and SVGAGI. The CDR3 spans 16 residues. Sequenced material: PBMCs. The clonotype originates from a woman in her forties or fifties in good health and CMV-seropositive. The chain joins TRBV6-5 to TRBJ2-5; 9 bases map to TRBD2. The CDR3 coding sequence is TGTGCCAGCAGTTCTTTAGCGGGAGTACGGCAAGAGACCCAGTACTTC. Its protein product is CASSSLAGVRQETQYF.